Listed below are T cell receptor beta chains from one sample, sequenced in a study of T cell responses to AZD1222 COVID-19 vaccine. Libraries were prepared by immunoSEQ multiplex PCR; TCRdb keeps only in-frame clonotypes and omits some of them. In the table there are some 84,000 clones, around 88% of which are singletons. Sequenced material: peripheral blood, taken 28 days after the second AZD1222 dose. The receptors originated from an adult who received the AZD1222 COVID-19 vaccine. The CDR3 runs from the conserved cysteine through the conserved F or W.

v_call	j_call	cdr3_aa
TRBV7-9	TRBJ2-7	CASSLPEGPYEQYF
TRBV10-3	TRBJ2-7	CAISDRPKGAYEQYF
TRBV7-6	TRBJ1-6	CASSLRQGNSPLHF
TRBV28	TRBJ1-5	CASSGGGLDPQHF
TRBV18	TRBJ1-5	CASSPMGGTGGRGQPQHF
TRBV18	TRBJ1-1	CASSGGQMNTEAFF
TRBV7-2	TRBJ2-7	CASSLDSGTKSYEQYF
TRBV18	TRBJ2-7	CASSPRLRGPSYEQYF
TRBV5-1	TRBJ2-5	CASHTGGRKTQYF
TRBV7-2	TRBJ2-7	CASSLVDGGAVEQYF
TRBV5-1	TRBJ2-7	CASSRGQSSTYEQYF
TRBV29-1	TRBJ1-2	CSVLNGQSSGYTF
TRBV1	TRBJ1-2	CTSSQEGTVNNYGYTF
TRBV18	TRBJ2-7	CASSPRFNEQDRYEQYF
TRBV6-5	TRBJ1-1	CASRGTTVNTEAFF
TRBV6-5	TRBJ2-7	CASRDPGQGAYEQYF
TRBV6-5	TRBJ1-1	CASSIRDRVEAFF
TRBV6-5	TRBJ1-1	CASSPQDPTNTEAFF
TRBV28	TRBJ1-2	CASSFGPPLGYGYTF
TRBV9	TRBJ2-5	CASSVDGGQGQETQYF
TRBV5-4	TRBJ2-7	CASSPGSGQGYEQYF
TRBV6-5	TRBJ1-2	CASIGDSPYGYTF
TRBV9	TRBJ1-2	CASSVAVGGGYTF
TRBV30	TRBJ1-1	CAWIGVFGGTEAFF
TRBV4-3	TRBJ2-4	CASSQGLGKNIQYF
TRBV15	TRBJ1-1	CATSSGGDRGRVEAFF
TRBV19	TRBJ2-2	CASRVKQGETGELFF
TRBV2	TRBJ2-3	CASNQGAGGTDTQYF
TRBV18	TRBJ2-3	CASSLGLASDTQYF
TRBV7-2	TRBJ1-1	CASSATGGPYTEAFF
TRBV28	TRBJ1-2	CASSPGNYGYTF
TRBV7-3	TRBJ1-4	CASSPGMGEKLFF
TRBV5-4	TRBJ1-1	CASARAGWEAFF
TRBV30	TRBJ2-7	CACSQGSVYEQYF
TRBV9	TRBJ1-6	CASSADYRVSPLHF
TRBV9	TRBJ1-4	CASSVAGTGDEKLFF
TRBV18	TRBJ2-6	CASSTDSGANVLTF
TRBV24-1	TRBJ1-2	CATARTTQGASGYTF
TRBV7-3	TRBJ2-7	CASSLTGTGGHEQYF
TRBV6-6	TRBJ1-5	CASTPGRGQPQHF
TRBV5-1	TRBJ1-5	CASSLGEYNQPQHF
TRBV4-1	TRBJ2-2	CASSQGRTSGAGELFF
TRBV6-5	TRBJ1-2	CASSYTDSLGGYTF
TRBV19	TRBJ2-1	CATFDRSSYNEQFF
TRBV7-2	TRBJ2-4	CASSPRLAGGVAKNIQYF
TRBV9	TRBJ2-1	CASSQTVNINEQFF
TRBV5-1	TRBJ1-4	CASSLAPGQGWTNEKLFF
TRBV10-1	TRBJ1-2	CASSESVVGEGIRGYTF
TRBV28	TRBJ2-7	CASSTDRGSYEQYF
TRBV3-1/TRBV3-2	TRBJ2-2	CASSQEGGELFF
TRBV24-1	TRBJ2-1	CATSRGMGSTSYNEQFF
TRBV5-1	TRBJ2-7	CASSRTETYEQYF
TRBV11-3	TRBJ2-7	CASSLRPGASYEQYF
TRBV10-3	TRBJ2-1	CAISESMKRGPSYNEQFF
TRBV7-2	TRBJ2-7	CASSLMSDRFHEQYF
TRBV4-2	TRBJ2-5	CASSQGTSGGLGETQYF